This TCR beta chain was sequenced during a study of blood T cell repertoires in COVID-19. Study-wide background: Whether acute or convalescent, the COVID-19 samples came from the United States, Italy and Spain. T cells, B-cell-depleted T cells, or PBMCs supplied cDNA or gDNA.

Germline V gives CDR1 LNHNV, CDR2 YYDKDF (reference sequence). The V gene lost 0 bases and the J gene lost 3 bases, with 9 bases spanning the gap. The CDR3 sequence is 15 residues long. In the source study's methods: For nucleated cells, counts were estimated from reference gene primer amplification. Assay: immunoSEQ multiplex PCR; the TCRdb copy retains only in-frame clones and omits some. Clone size and V and J calls were adopted from that table, with D and trimming inferred from the DNA. The table records more than 150,000 clones, around 87% of them present only once. This receptor was taken from a man aged 35 to 55 with active or convalescent COVID-19. The sample consisted of peripheral blood. The chain couples TRBV15 to TRBJ1-5; the D is unclear. The CDR3: CATSRDGGINQPQHF. The CDR3 nucleotides are TGTGCCACCAGCAGAGATGGAGGAATCAATCAGCCCCAGCATTTT. The variable domain in full, with the rest retrieved from reference TRBV15 and TRBJ1-5, is DAMVIQNPRYQVTQFGKPVTLSCSQTLNHNVMYWYQQKSSQAPKLLFHYYDKDFNNEADTPDNFQSRRPNTSFCFLDIRSPGLGDTAMYLCATSRDGGINQPQHFGDGTRLSIL.